This T cell receptor beta chain was identified during a study of blood T cell repertoires in COVID-19. The assay was immunoSEQ multiplex PCR, and TCRdb's table has in-frame clones only and misses some. The sample holds about 260,000 clones, roughly 85% seen once. V was clipped by 5 bases and J by 2 bases, with 22 bases between them. There are 17 residues in the CDR3. Germline lookup yields CDR1 SGHDT and CDR2 YYEEEE. The clonotype was recovered from a man aged 60-69 years who had recovered from COVID-19. The chain carries TRBV5-6 and TRBJ1-1, with D possibly being TRBD1 (5 bases). The sample was peripheral blood. The CDR3 nucleotides read TGTGCCAGCAGGACGTGGGGCCGACAGACCATCAACACTGAAGCTTTCTTT. It codes for CASRTWGRQTINTEAFF.